Sequencing of this T cell receptor (beta chain) was carried out in a study of control samples from healthy donors and cancer patients. The V end was cut by 7 bases, the J end by 2 bases, with 20 bases between. CDR1 SGHAT and CDR2 FQDESV come from the germline V gene (reference sequence). The CDR3 extends over 16 amino acids. Here immunoSEQ multiplex PCR was the method, and the copy in TCRdb shows in-frame clones only, minus some. The table lists about 130,000 clones, around 90% of them singletons, with 2% to 2.5% in the top ten. The sample was blood. This clonotype was sampled from a man younger than 35 in good health. The V and J genes are TRBV11-1 and TRBJ2-5; D remains unclear. CDR3 protein: CASIPDPPGAQETQYF. In DNA form, the CDR3 reads TGTGCCAGCATCCCCGACCCCCCCGGAGCGCAAGAGACCCAGTACTTC.